This entry describes one TCR beta chain. What it binds is not known. This specimen comes from a study of shared clonotypes between healthy human individuals. The study's findings and limits: Non-shared clonotypes had lower generation probabilities than those shared by all four donors. When naive CD4 clonotypes were compared across a few donors, 4% to 5.5% were shared. Naive subsets, compared against memory subsets, generally had larger estimated richness values.

Clones were read by immunoSEQ multiplex PCR, and TCRdb kept only the in-frame ones, dropping some. The profile shows about 750,000 clones, more than 85% of them singletons. Positive CCR7 selection of CD45RO-negative cells yielded the naive CD8 cells, and terminally differentiated effector memory CD45RA+ cells were excluded. Donors, without exception, were Caucasian adults residing in Nashville, Tennessee. The germline CDR1 and CDR2 sequences are SGHVS and FNYEAQ. V shed 5 bases, J shed 4 bases, and the junction held 10 bases outside the gene matches. The CDR3 totals 15 residues. Input material: naive CD8+ T cells sorted from blood. The rearrangement links TRBV7-6 to TRBJ2-7, with 8 bases matching TRBD1. This sequence was found in a man aged 30 to 45 in good health. In DNA, the CDR3 is TGTGCCAGCAGCGAAGGACAGGGAGTACTATACGAGCAGTACTTC. Residues: CASSEGQGVLYEQYF.